Shown below are 29 T cell receptor beta chains from a single sample sequenced in a study of cytomegalovirus exposure and HLA in healthy donors. The PCR was carried out with 60 Vbeta primers and 13 Jbeta primers. Method: immunoSEQ multiplex PCR; TCRdb's copy keeps in-frame clones and lacks some. The sample carries tens of thousands of clones, approximately 80% recorded once. Sequenced sample: PBMCs. The receptors were sampled from a young man in good health and CMV-seropositive.

V is TRBV13 and J is TRBJ1-6; 10 bases agree with TRBD1. V shed 6 bases, J shed 10 bases, and the junction held 9 bases outside the gene matches. Germline-derived CDR1 and CDR2 are PRHDT and FYEKMQ (reference sequence). This CDR3 spans 15 amino acids. CDR3 residues: CASRQRQGADSPLHF. The CDR3 DNA sequence: TGTGCCAGCAGGCAACGACAGGGGGCGGACTCACCCCTCCACTTT.

This clone came up once. This chain connects TRBV7-2 to TRBJ2-5; possible D gene TRBD1, 6 bases. V lost 4 bases and J 5 bases, leaving 17 bases between the germline ends. Germline assignment: CDR1 SGHTA and CDR2 FQGNSA. This CDR3 is 15 amino acids long. CDR3 sequence: CASSSFTGRGETQYF. Here the CDR3 DNA reads TGTGCCAGCAGCTCATTTACAGGGCGCGGGGAGACCCAGTACTTC.

The chain carries TRBV7-2 and TRBJ2-1, with 11 bases that match TRBD2. This CDR3 is 16 amino acids long. J gave up 3 bases and V 7 bases, and 8 bases lay outside the gene matches. Germline CDR1 reads SGHTA; CDR2 reads FQGNSA. The CDR3 reads CASTKQTSGIYNEQFF. In nucleotides, the CDR3 is TGTGCCAGCACCAAGCAGACTAGCGGGATCTACAATGAGCAGTTCTTC.

V gene TRBV9 combines with J gene TRBJ2-1; possible D gene TRBD2, 6 bases. V lost 3 bases, J lost 2 bases, and 12 bases lay in between. This CDR3 spans 15 amino acids. Germline CDR1 and CDR2: SGDLS and YYNGEE. The CDR3 nucleotides read TGTGCCAGCAGCGCCAGTGGGGGGACCTACAATGAGCAGTTCTTC. Residues: CASSASGGTYNEQFF.

The chain has TRBV5-6 and TRBJ2-6; D may be TRBD1 (6 bases). Germline CDR1 is SGHDT and CDR2 is YYEEEE. The CDR3 sequence is 14 residues long. Trimming shortened V by 6 bases and J by 1 base, and 8 bases separated the two germline ends. The CDR3 spells CASTRGSGANVLTF. The DNA of the CDR3 is TGTGCCAGCACTAGGGGGTCTGGGGCCAACGTCCTGACTTTC.

J is TRBJ2-7 and V is TRBV29-1; TRBD2 aligns across 15 bases. V lost 5 bases, J lost 4 bases, and 6 bases stayed unmatched. From germline, CDR1 is SQVTM and CDR2 ANQGSEA. This CDR3 has 15 amino acids. The CDR3 spells CSVSGTSGGNYEQYF. The CDR3 DNA sequence: TGCAGCGTTAGCGGGACTAGCGGGGGGAATTACGAGCAGTACTTC.

The J gene is TRBJ2-1, the V gene TRBV6-1, with D hard to call. V lost 1 base to trimming and J lost 4 bases, with 8 bases between them. CDR3 length: 14 residues. Per germline, CDR1 MNHNS and CDR2 SASEGT. The CDR3 DNA follows: TGTGCCAGCAGTGAAGGAAACGGTTACAATGAGCAGTTCTTC. This codes for CASSEGNGYNEQFF.

This clone was recorded only once. V and J are TRBV6-5 and TRBJ2-1; a weak D match, TRBD2 (6 bases). Trimming took off 0 bases at V and 0 bases at J, with 9 bases between the two ends. This CDR3 spans 16 amino acids. Germline V gene sequence: CDR1 MNHEY, CDR2 SVGAGI. CDR3: CASSYSAGGSYNEQFF. CDR3 DNA: TGTGCCAGCAGTTACTCGGCCGGGGGCTCCTACAATGAGCAGTTCTTC.

The V gene is TRBV6-5, the J gene TRBJ1-1; 11 positions agree with TRBD1. V lost 6 bases to trimming and J lost 1 base; unmatched junction nucleotides: 4. The V gene's germline CDR1 is MNHEY and CDR2 SVGAGI. The CDR3 consists of 15 residues. CDR3 nucleotide sequence: TGTGCCAGCAGCGACGGACAGGGGGCGAACACTGAAGCTTTCTTT. This codes for CASSDGQGANTEAFF.

The rearrangement links TRBV6-5 to TRBJ2-1, with a weak D call TRBD1 (6 bases). CDR1 is MNHEY and CDR2 is SVGAGI in the germline V gene. Deletions cut 8 bases from V and 4 bases from J, with 12 bases between. The CDR3 contains 13 residues. The CDR3 DNA reads TGTGCCAGCCAGACAGGCTCTTACAATGAGCAGTTCTTC. This sequence encodes CASQTGSYNEQFF.

As DNA, the CDR3 is TGTGCCAGCACAGGCGGGGAGCAGCCCCAGCATTTT. Its translation is CASTGGEQPQHF. This chain joins TRBV2 and TRBJ1-5; D is unresolved. The CDR3 has 12 amino acids. Trimming removed 7 bases at V and 7 bases at J, with 11 bases between. Germline CDR1 SNHLY, CDR2 FYNNEI.

The chain couples TRBV6-1 to TRBJ2-1; a possible D gene is TRBD1 (7 bases). The length of the CDR3 is 13 residues. Germline values: CDR1 MNHNS, CDR2 SASEGT. V was shortened by 5 bases and J by 6 bases, with 11 bases between the two germline ends. The CDR3 bases are TGTGCCAGCAGTCCTCAGGGGGGCAATGAGCAGTTCTTC. Its translation is CASSPQGGNEQFF.

The V gene is TRBV7-9, the J gene TRBJ1-3; a possible D gene is TRBD1 (5 bases). This CDR3 is built from 18 residues. Deletions cut 4 bases from V and 0 bases from J, with 19 bases between. CDR1 and CDR2 (germline): SEHNR, FQNEAQ (reference sequence). CDR3 residues: CASSSPAAGRNSGNTIYF. The CDR3 nucleotides are TGTGCCAGCAGCTCCCCCGCCGCAGGGCGAAACTCTGGAAACACCATATATTTT.

The J gene is TRBJ1-2, the V gene TRBV7-9; D may be TRBD1 (5 bases). Trimming took 3 bases from V and 7 from J, leaving 12 bases between them. This CDR3 comprises 13 residues. Germline V gives CDR1 SEHNR, CDR2 FQNEAQ (reference sequence). DNA of the CDR3: TGTGCCAGCAGCTTGCAGGGAGGCTCTGGCTACACCTTC. This encodes CASSLQGGSGYTF.

The chain employs TRBV4-2 and TRBJ2-6, with TRBD2 as a possible D gene (5 bases). The CDR3 spans 15 residues. The germline V and J ends were trimmed by 3 bases and 0 bases, with 6 bases remaining between them. Per the germline V gene, CDR1 is LGHNA and CDR2 is YNFKEQ. The CDR3 protein is CASSQDSSGANVLTF. CDR3 nucleotides: TGTGCCAGCAGCCAGGACTCCTCTGGGGCCAACGTCCTGACTTTC.

The chain carries TRBV9 and TRBJ2-7, with 10 bases fitting TRBD2. The CDR3 has 16 residues. Germline V gene data show CDR1 as SGDLS and CDR2 as YYNGEE. With 0 bases clipped from V and 0 bases from J, the junction kept 3 bases outside the gene matches. The CDR3 DNA follows: TGTGCCAGCAGCGTAGTACTAGCGGGACACTCCTACGAGCAGTACTTC. Translating gives CASSVVLAGHSYEQYF. Supplemented by reference TRBV9 and TRBJ2-7, the full variable domain reads DSGVTQTPKHLITATGQRVTLRCSPRSGDLSVYWYQQSLDQGLQFLIQYYNGEERAKGNILERFSAQQFPDLHSELNLSSLELGDSALYFCASSVVLAGHSYEQYFGPGTRLTVT.

The chain is built from TRBV6-4 and TRBJ2-3, with 8 positions matching TRBD2. Germline V CDR1 and CDR2: MRHNA, SNTAGT. The V gene end was trimmed by 3 bases and the J gene end by 1 base; junction bases not matched to a gene: 0. The CDR3 has 14 residues. DNA of the CDR3: TGTGCCAGCAGTGAGGGACTAGGCACAGATACGCAGTATTTT. Its protein is CASSEGLGTDTQYF.

The sample holds one count of this clone. The V and J genes are TRBV7-9 and TRBJ1-4, with D hard to call. The CDR3 is made up of 15 amino acids. Germline V CDR1 and CDR2: SEHNR, FQNEAQ (reference sequence). Trimming removed 5 bases from V and 0 bases from J, with 10 bases in between. The CDR3 sequence: CASSLRGATNEKLFF. CDR3 bases: TGTGCCAGCAGCCTCCGCGGAGCAACTAATGAAAAACTGTTTTTT.

This clone was counted a few times. This sequence joins TRBV30 and TRBJ1-1, with D uncertain. The CDR3 is made up of 12 amino acids. The germline V gene has CDR1 GTSNPN and CDR2 SVGIG (reference sequence). V lost 2 bases, J lost 1 base, and 5 bases lay in between. CDR3 amino acids: CAWSPRNTEAFF. The CDR3 nucleotides read TGTGCCTGGAGTCCGCGGAACACTGAAGCTTTCTTT.

V is TRBV10-1 and J is TRBJ2-2; 7 bases match TRBD1. V gave up 3 bases and J gave up 1 base; unmatched junction bases: 2. This CDR3 has 15 amino acids. The germline gives CDR1 WNHNN, CDR2 SYGVQD (reference sequence). CDR3 protein: CASSDRGLNTGELFF. The CDR3 DNA is TGCGCCAGCAGTGATAGGGGGCTGAACACCGGGGAGCTGTTTTTT.

The chain combines TRBV28 with TRBJ1-2; maybe TRBD1 (5 bases). V was shortened by 5 bases and J by 4 bases, with 8 bases between the two germline ends. CDR1 and CDR2 from the germline V gene are MDHEN and SYDVKM. The CDR3 spans 12 residues. In DNA, the CDR3 is TGTGCCAGCAGTCAAGACAGCTATGGCTACACCTTC. This codes for CASSQDSYGYTF.

This rearrangement joins TRBV11-2 to TRBJ1-1; D is uncertain. Deletions cut 5 bases from V and 1 base from J, with 8 bases between. This CDR3 has 13 amino acids. Germline assignment: CDR1 SGHAT and CDR2 FQNNGV. The CDR3: CASSTSPNTEAFF. The CDR3 DNA is TGTGCCAGCAGCACTAGCCCGAACACTGAAGCTTTCTTT.

To note about this clone: Germline and junction disagree at one end, which may indicate a read error. The chain couples TRBV29-1 to TRBJ2-7; TRBD1 aligns across 8 bases. CDR1 and CDR2 from the germline V gene are SQVTM and ANQGSEA. This CDR3 is built from 15 residues. The CDR3 reads CSVEGTGKDSYEQYF. CDR3 bases: TGCAGCGTAGAAGGGACAGGAAAGGACAGCTACGAGCAGTACTTC.

V and J are TRBV9 and TRBJ2-3, with 10 nucleotides matching TRBD2. CDR3 size: 15 residues. The ends lost 0 bases at V and 5 bases at J; junction bases unmatched: 3. Per germline, CDR1 SGDLS and CDR2 YYNGEE. CDR3 sequence reads: CASSVGTSGGDTQYF. In nucleotides, the CDR3 is TGTGCCAGCAGCGTAGGGACTAGCGGAGGAGATACGCAGTATTTT.

The V gene is TRBV28, the J gene TRBJ1-6; 8 positions match TRBD1. This CDR3 comprises 15 residues. Trimming at V came to 6 bases and at J to 9 bases, leaving 10 bases not matched to a gene. From germline, CDR1 is MDHEN and CDR2 SYDVKM. The DNA for the CDR3 is TGTGCCAGCAGACCATTCACAGGGGGTATTTCACCCCTCCACTTT. Translation gives CASRPFTGGISPLHF.

This chain links TRBV28 with TRBJ1-5, with 7 bases matching TRBD1. Losses at the gene ends were 4 bases for V and 8 bases for J; bases not matched to a gene: 8. The V gene's germline CDR1 is MDHEN and CDR2 SYDVKM. The CDR3 covers 14 residues. The CDR3 nucleotides are TGTGCCAGCAGTTCGGGACAGAGTTGGGAGCCCCAGCATTTT. This translates into CASSSGQSWEPQHF.

This chain joins TRBV7-2 and TRBJ1-2, with D possibly TRBD1 on 5 matching bases. The V gene lost 1 base and the J gene lost 4 bases, with 16 bases spanning the gap. Germline loops: CDR1 SGHTA, CDR2 FQGNSA. This CDR3 spans 16 amino acids. CDR3 amino acids: CASSLDGAGILYGYTF. CDR3 sequence (DNA): TGTGCCAGCAGCTTAGATGGGGCGGGAATCCTCTATGGCTACACCTTC.

A note on this clone: One end of the junction fails to match germline, which may point to a read error. The rearrangement uses TRBV7-7 and TRBJ2-5, with 10 bases lining up with TRBD2. The CDR3 has 16 residues. CDR1 and CDR2 (germline): SSHAT, FNYEAQ (reference sequence). The CDR3 spells CASSLGASGGQETQYF. The CDR3 DNA reads as TGTGCTAGCAGCTTAGGGGCTAGCGGGGGCCAAGAGACCCAGTACTTC.

The rearrangement uses TRBV19 and TRBJ1-5; unclear D gene. From germline, CDR1 is LNHDA and CDR2 SQIVND (reference sequence). This CDR3 contains 14 residues. V lost 1 base and J lost 3, with 7 bases in between. CDR3 coding DNA: TGTGCCAGTAGTATAGCGGGGAACAATCAGCCCCAGCATTTT. This gives the protein CASSIAGNNQPQHF.